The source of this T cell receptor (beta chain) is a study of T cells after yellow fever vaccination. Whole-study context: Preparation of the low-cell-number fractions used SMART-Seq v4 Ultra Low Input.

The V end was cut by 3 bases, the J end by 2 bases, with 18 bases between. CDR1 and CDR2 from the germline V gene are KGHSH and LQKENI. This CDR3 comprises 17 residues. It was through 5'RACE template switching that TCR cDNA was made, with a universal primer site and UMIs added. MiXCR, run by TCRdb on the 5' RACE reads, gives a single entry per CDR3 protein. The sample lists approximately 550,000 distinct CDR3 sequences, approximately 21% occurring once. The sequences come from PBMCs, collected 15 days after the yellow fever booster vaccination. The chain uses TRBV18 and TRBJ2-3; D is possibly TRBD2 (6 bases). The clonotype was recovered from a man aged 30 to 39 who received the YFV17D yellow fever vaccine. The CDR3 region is CASSPGMGGTATDTQYF. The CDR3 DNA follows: TGTGCCAGCTCACCCGGAATGGGCGGGACGGCCACAGATACGCAGTATTTT.